This T cell receptor (beta chain) originates from a study of cytomegalovirus exposure and HLA in healthy donors. Study-wide findings and caveats: In a later analysis, several top co-occurrence clusters appeared linked to parvovirus B19, influenza, CMV and Epstein-Barr virus. Upon later analysis, HLA-associated TCR beta chains proved more clonally expanded than other, equally common chains.

A multiplex PCR was run with 60 Vbeta primers and 13 Jbeta primers. TCRdb keeps only in-frame clones here, not all; method: immunoSEQ multiplex PCR. The sample carries roughly 250,000 clones, about four fifths recorded once. A remark on this clone: As yet, its antigen is unknown.

V was shortened by 1 base and J by 0 bases, with 5 bases between the two germline ends. CDR3 length: 14 residues. CDR1 is MGHRA and CDR2 is YSYEKL in the germline V gene. The origin of this receptor is a woman aged 40-49 years in good health and CMV-seropositive. Sequences were obtained from PBMCs. The V call is TRBV4-1, the J call TRBJ2-3; no firm D call. CDR3 coding DNA: TGCGCCAGCAGCCAAGGCGGCAGCACAGATACGCAGTATTTT. It translates to CASSQGGSTDTQYF.